This TCR beta chain stems from a study of blood T cell repertoires in COVID-19. Profiled with immunoSEQ multiplex PCR; TCRdb holds only in-frame clones, not every one. Here the sample spans about 140,000 clones, around 90% being singletons. The J segment lost 5 bases and the V segment lost 4 bases, leaving 9 bases of the junction unmatched. This CDR3 is built from 15 residues. CDR1 is SGHRS, CDR2 YFSETQ, per germline. The source material was peripheral blood. The chain couples TRBV5-1 to TRBJ1-1, with TRBD1 matching 9 bases. This sequence originates from a human donor in a cohort sampled during active COVID-19. This chain's CDR3 is CASSIDTGTGTEAFF. The CDR3 DNA follows: TGCGCCAGCAGCATCGACACCGGGACAGGGACTGAAGCTTTCTTT.